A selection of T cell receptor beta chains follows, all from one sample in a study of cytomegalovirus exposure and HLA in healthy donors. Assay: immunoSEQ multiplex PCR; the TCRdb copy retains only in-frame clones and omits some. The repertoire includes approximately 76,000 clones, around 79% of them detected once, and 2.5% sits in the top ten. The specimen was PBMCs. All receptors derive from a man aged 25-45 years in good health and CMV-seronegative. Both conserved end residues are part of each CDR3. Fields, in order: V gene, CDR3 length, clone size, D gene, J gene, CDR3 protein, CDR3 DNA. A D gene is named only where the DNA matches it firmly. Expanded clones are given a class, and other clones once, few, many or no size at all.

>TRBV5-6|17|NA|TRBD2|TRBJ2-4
CASSWRGTSGGRDIQYF
TGTGCCAGCAGCTGGAGGGGGACTAGCGGGGGTAGGGACATTCAGTACTTC
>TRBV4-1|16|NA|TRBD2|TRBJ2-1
CASSQGAGGLYNEQFF
TGCGCCAGCAGCCAGGGAGCGGGGGGACTTTACAATGAGCAGTTCTTC
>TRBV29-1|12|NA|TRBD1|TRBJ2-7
CSGGTAAYEQYF
TGCAGCGGTGGGACAGCTGCCTACGAGCAGTACTTC
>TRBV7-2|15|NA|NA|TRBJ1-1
CASRRDKNMNTEAFF
TGTGCCAGCAGACGGGACAAAAATATGAACACTGAAGCTTTCTTT
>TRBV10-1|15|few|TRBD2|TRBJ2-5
CASSGSSGVEETQYF
TGCGCCAGCAGTGGTAGTAGCGGGGTAGAAGAGACCCAGTACTTC
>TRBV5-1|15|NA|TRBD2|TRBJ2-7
CASSAGTSGLYEQYF
TGCGCCAGCAGCGCCGGGACTAGCGGACTCTACGAGCAGTACTTC
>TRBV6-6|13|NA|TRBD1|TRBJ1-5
CASRDRVNQPQHF
TGTGCCAGCAGAGACAGGGTGAATCAGCCCCAGCATTTT
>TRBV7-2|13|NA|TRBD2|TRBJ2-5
CASSHGTSAPQYF
TGTGCCAGCAGCCATGGGACTAGCGCGCCCCAGTACTTC
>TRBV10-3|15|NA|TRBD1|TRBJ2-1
CAISEGQGSYNEQFF
TGTGCCATCAGTGAGGGACAGGGCTCCTACAATGAGCAGTTCTTC
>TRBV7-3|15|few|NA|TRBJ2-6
CASMQGGSGANVLTF
TGTGCCAGCATGCAGGGGGGCTCTGGGGCCAACGTCCTGACTTTC
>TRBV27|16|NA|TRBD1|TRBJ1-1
CASSSGQGAFPPEAFF
TGTGCCAGCAGTTCGGGACAGGGGGCTTTCCCTCCTGAAGCTTTCTTT
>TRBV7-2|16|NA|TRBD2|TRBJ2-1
CASSSGAGGWYNEQFF
TGTGCCAGCAGCTCGGGGGCGGGAGGTTGGTACAATGAACAGTTCTTC
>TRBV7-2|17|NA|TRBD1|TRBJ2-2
CASSLASGTANTGELFF
TGTGCCAGCAGCTTAGCCTCCGGGACAGCGAACACCGGGGAGCTGTTTTTT
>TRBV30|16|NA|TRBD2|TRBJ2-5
CAWSLLGSGIKETQYF
TGTGCCTGGAGTCTTTTGGGTAGCGGGATCAAAGAGACCCAGTACTTC
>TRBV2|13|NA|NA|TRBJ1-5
CASSAEGNQPQHF
TGTGCCAGCAGCGCGGAGGGGAATCAGCCCCAGCATTTT
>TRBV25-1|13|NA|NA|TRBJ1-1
CASSEGAYTEAFF
TGTGCCAGCAGTGAGGGGGCGTACACTGAAGCTTTCTTT
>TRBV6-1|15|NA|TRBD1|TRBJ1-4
CASSTGQGNNEKLFF
TGTGCCAGCAGCACAGGACAGGGCAATAATGAAAAACTGTTTTTT
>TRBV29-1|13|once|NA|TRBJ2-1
CSAGWRGSGEQFF
TGCAGCGCTGGGTGGCGGGGCAGTGGTGAGCAGTTCTTC
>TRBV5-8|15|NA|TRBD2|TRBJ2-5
CASTAGTRKKETQYF
TGTGCCAGCACGGCCGGGACTAGGAAGAAAGAGACCCAGTACTTC
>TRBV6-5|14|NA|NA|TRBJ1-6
CASSAGQGHSPLHF
TGTGCCAGCAGTGCGGGGCAGGGCCATTCACCCCTCCACTTT
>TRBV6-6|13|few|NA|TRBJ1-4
CASQSEGSEKLFF
TGTGCCAGCCAATCCGAGGGAAGCGAAAAACTGTTTTTT
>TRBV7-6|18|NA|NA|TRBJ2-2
CASSPTWGLAANTGELFF
TGTGCCAGCAGCCCCACCTGGGGGCTTGCGGCGAACACCGGGGAGCTGTTTTTT
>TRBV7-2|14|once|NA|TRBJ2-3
CASSTRTGTDTQYF
TGTGCCAGCAGCACCAGGACAGGCACAGATACGCAGTATTTT
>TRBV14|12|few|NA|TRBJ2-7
CASRGLGGEQYF
TGTGCCAGCCGAGGACTAGGGGGGGAGCAGTACTTC
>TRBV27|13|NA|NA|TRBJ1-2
CASSWTANYGYTF
TGTGCCAGCAGCTGGACAGCCAACTATGGCTACACCTTC
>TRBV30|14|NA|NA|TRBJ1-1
CAWSATYRNTEAFF
TGTGCCTGGAGTGCAACTTATAGGAACACTGAAGCTTTCTTT
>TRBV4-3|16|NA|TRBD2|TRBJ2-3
CASSQGSSGGTDTQYF
TGCGCCAGCAGCCAAGGATCGAGCGGGGGCACAGATACGCAGTATTTT
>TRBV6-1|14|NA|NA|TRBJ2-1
CASSDVLGPTEQFF
TGTGCCAGCAGTGATGTTCTAGGCCCCACTGAGCAGTTCTTC
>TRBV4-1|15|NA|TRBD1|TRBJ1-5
CASSQGQGFNQPQHF
TGCGCCAGCAGCCAAGGACAGGGGTTCAATCAGCCCCAGCATTTT
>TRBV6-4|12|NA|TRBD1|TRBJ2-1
CASRGQAHEQFF
TGTGCCAGCAGGGGACAGGCCCATGAGCAGTTCTTC
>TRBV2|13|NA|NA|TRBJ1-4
CASSQGQEEKLFF
TGTGCCAGCTCTCAGGGGCAGGAGGAAAAACTGTTTTTT
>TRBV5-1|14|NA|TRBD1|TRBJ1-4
CASSQGQGSEKLFF
TGCGCCAGCAGCCAAGGACAGGGGAGTGAAAAACTGTTTTTT
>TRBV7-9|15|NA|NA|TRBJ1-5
CASSLEGGSNQPQHF
TGTGCCAGCAGCTTAGAGGGAGGGAGCAATCAGCCCCAGCATTTT
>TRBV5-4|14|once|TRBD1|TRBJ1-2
CASSSTGGGYGYTF
TGTGCCAGCAGCTCAACAGGGGGCGGCTATGGCTACACCTTC
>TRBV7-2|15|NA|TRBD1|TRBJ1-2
CASSRSTGTVYGYTF
TGTGCCAGCAGCCGATCGACCGGGACAGTCTATGGCTACACCTTC
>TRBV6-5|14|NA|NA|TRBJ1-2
CASSLPGQLEGYTF
TGTGCCAGCAGTCTCCCGGGACAACTCGAGGGCTACACCTTC
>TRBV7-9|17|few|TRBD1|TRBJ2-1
CASSLGYRDRDYNEQFF
TGTGCCAGCAGCTTAGGGTACCGGGACAGGGACTACAATGAGCAGTTCTTC
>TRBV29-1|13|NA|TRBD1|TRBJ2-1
CSVEGQGAREQFF
TGCAGCGTTGAGGGACAGGGGGCCAGGGAGCAGTTCTTC
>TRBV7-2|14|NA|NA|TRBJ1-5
CASSSRSSNQPQHF
TGTGCCAGCAGCTCTCGGTCCAGCAATCAGCCCCAGCATTTT
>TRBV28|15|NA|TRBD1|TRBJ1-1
CASSTATGVGTEAFF
TGTGCCAGCAGTACGGCCACAGGGGTTGGGACTGAAGCTTTCTTT
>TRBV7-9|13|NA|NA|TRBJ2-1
CASISSEVAEQFF
TGTGCCAGCATCTCCTCTGAGGTCGCTGAGCAGTTCTTC
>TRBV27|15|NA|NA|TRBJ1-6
CATGGGREVNSPLHF
TGTGCCACCGGTGGTGGCAGGGAGGTAAATTCACCCCTCCACTTT
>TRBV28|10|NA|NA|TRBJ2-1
CASSFTEQFF
TGTGCCAGCAGTTTCACAGAGCAGTTCTTC
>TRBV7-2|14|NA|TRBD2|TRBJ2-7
CASSLALAGYEQYF
TGTGCCAGCAGCTTAGCGTTAGCGGGCTACGAGCAGTACTTC
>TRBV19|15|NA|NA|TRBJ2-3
CASRISGLTSDTQYF
TGTGCCAGTAGGATTAGCGGCCTTACATCAGATACGCAGTATTTT
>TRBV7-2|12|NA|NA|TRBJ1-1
CASSFLTNKAFF
TGTGCCAGCAGCTTCTTGACAAATAAAGCTTTCTTT
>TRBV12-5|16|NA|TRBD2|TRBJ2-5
CASAPGTSGLGETQYF
TGTGCTAGTGCTCCCGGGACTAGCGGGTTAGGGGAGACCCAGTACTTC
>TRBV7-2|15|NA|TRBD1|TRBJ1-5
CASSFDMGQRQPQHF
TGTGCCAGCAGCTTCGATATGGGACAGAGGCAGCCCCAGCATTTT
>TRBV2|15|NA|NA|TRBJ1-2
CASRAGGDGDYGYTF
TGTGCCAGCAGGGCCGGGGGGGATGGGGACTATGGCTACACCTTC
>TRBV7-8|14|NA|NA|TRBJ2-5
CASSLRDSYETQYF
TGTGCCAGCAGCTTAAGGGACTCCTATGAGACCCAGTACTTC
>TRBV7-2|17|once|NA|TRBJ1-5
CASSLEGGMGSNQPQHF
TGTGCCAGCAGCTTAGAGGGGGGGATGGGCAGCAATCAGCCCCAGCATTTT
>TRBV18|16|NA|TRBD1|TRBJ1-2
CASSPSGQAGIYGYTF
TGTGCCAGCTCACCATCGGGACAGGCCGGGATCTATGGCTACACCTTC
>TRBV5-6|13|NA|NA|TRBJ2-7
CASSFQGFHEQYF
TGTGCCAGCAGCTTTCAGGGATTTCACGAGCAGTACTTC
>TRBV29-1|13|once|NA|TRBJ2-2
CSVDTANTGELFF
TGCAGCGTTGATACGGCGAACACCGGGGAGCTGTTTTTT
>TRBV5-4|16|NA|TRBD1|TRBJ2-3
CASSSDRGYGSDTQYF
TGTGCCAGCAGCTCCGACAGGGGGTACGGTTCGGATACGCAGTATTTT